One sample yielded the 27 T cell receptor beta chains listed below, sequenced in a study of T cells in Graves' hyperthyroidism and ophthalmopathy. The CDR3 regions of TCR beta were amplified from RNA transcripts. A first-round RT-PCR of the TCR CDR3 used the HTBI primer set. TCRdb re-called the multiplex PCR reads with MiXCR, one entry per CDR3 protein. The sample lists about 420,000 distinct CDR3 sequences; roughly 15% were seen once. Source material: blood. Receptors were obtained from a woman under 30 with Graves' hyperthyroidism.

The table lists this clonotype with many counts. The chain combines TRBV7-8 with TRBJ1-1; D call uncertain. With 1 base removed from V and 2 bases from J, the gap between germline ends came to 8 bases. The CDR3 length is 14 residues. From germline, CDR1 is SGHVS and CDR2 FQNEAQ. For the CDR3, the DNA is TGTGCCAGCAGCTTAGGACACTCAAACACTGAAGCTTTCTTT. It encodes CASSLGHSNTEAFF.

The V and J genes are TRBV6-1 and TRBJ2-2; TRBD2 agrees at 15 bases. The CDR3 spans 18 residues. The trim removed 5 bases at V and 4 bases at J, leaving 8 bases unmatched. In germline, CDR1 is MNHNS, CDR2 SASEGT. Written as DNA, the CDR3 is TGTGCCAGCAGTCACGGACTAGCGGGAGGGCCTATCACCGGGGAGCTGTTTTTT. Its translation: CASSHGLAGGPITGELFF.

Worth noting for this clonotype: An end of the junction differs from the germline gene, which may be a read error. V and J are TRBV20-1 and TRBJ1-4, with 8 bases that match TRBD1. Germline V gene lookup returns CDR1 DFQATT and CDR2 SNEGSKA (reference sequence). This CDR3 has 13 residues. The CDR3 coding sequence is TGCAATGCTAGTAGGACAGGGAATGAAAAACTGTTTTTT. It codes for CNASRTGNEKLFF.

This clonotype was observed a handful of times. The CDR3 DNA reads TGTGCCAGCAGCCTAAGCTTGCAAAGCACAGATACGCAGTATTTT. This codes for CASSLSLQSTDTQYF. The chain has TRBV5-6 and TRBJ2-3, with D uncertain. The germline CDR1 and CDR2 sequences are SGHDT and YYEEEE. This CDR3 has 15 amino acids. The V and J ends lost 4 bases and 0 bases respectively, with 12 bases between them.

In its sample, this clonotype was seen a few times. CDR3 sequence: CASSVDQGGPEAFF. The CDR3 DNA reads as TGTGCCAGCAGCGTAGACCAGGGGGGACCTGAAGCTTTCTTT. This rearrangement joins TRBV9 to TRBJ1-1; TRBD1 aligns across 7 bases. Germline CDR1 and CDR2: SGDLS and YYNGEE. V was clipped by 0 bases and J by 6 bases; unmatched bases: 5. The CDR3 totals 14 residues.

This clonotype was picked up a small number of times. The CDR3 here is CASSEVELAGELFF. The CDR3 DNA sequence: TGCGCCAGCAGCGAGGTAGAACTCGCCGGGGAGCTGTTTTTT. The V and J genes are TRBV5-1 and TRBJ2-2; unclear D gene. V gave up 4 bases and J gave up 6 bases, with 13 bases separating them. CDR3 size: 14 residues. From germline, CDR1 is SGHRS and CDR2 YFSETQ. Drawing the rest from reference TRBV5-1 and TRBJ2-2, the complete variable domain is KAGVTQTPRYLIKTRGQQVTLSCSPISGHRSVSWYQQTPGQGLQFLFEYFSETQRNKGNFPGRFSGRQFSNSRSEMNVSTLELGDSALYLCASSEVELAGELFFGEGSRLTVL.

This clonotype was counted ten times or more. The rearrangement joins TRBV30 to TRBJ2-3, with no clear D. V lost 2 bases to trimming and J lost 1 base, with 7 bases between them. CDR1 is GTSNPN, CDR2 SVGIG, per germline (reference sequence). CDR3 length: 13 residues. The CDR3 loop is CAWSPGRTDTQYF. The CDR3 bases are TGTGCCTGGAGTCCCGGCCGCACAGATACGCAGTATTTT.

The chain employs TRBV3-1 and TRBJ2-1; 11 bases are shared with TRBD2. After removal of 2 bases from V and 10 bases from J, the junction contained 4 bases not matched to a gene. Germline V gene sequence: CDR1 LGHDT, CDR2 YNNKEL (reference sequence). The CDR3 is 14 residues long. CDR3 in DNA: TGTGCCAGCAGCCAACATAGCGGGAGGGCCGAGCAGTTCTTC. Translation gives CASSQHSGRAEQFF.

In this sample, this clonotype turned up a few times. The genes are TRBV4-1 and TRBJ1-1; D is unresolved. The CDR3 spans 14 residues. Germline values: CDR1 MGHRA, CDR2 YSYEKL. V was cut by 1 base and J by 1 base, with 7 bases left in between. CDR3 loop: CASSQGPGNTEAFF. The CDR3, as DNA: TGCGCCAGCAGCCAAGGCCCGGGGAACACTGAAGCTTTCTTT.

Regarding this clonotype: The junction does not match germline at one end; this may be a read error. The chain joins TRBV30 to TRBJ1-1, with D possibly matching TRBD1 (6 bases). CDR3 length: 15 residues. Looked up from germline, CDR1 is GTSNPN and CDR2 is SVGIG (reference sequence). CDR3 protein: CARSWTGQTNTEAFF. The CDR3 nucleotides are TGTGCCCGGAGCTGGACCGGACAGACGAACACTGAAGCTTTCTTT. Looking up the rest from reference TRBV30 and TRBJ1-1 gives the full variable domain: SQTIHQWPATLVQPVGSPLSLECTVEGTSNPNLYWYRQAAGRGLQLLFYSVGIGQISSEVPQNLSASRPQDRQFILSSKKLLLSDSGFYLCARSWTGQTNTEAFFGQGTRLTVV.

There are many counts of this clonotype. For the CDR3, the DNA is TGTGCCAGCAAAATTGGACAGGGGACGATCTACAATGAGCAGTTCTTC. Amino acid sequence: CASKIGQGTIYNEQFF. V usage is TRBV12-3 or TRBV12-4 and J usage is TRBJ2-1, with TRBD1 identical over 9 bases. V lost 7 bases, J lost 3 bases, and 10 bases stayed unmatched. The CDR3 loop spans 16 amino acids.

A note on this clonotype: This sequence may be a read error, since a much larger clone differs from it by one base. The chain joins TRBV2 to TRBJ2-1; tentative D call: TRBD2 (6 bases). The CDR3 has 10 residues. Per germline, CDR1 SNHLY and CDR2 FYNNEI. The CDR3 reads CVSSSGRQFF. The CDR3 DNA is TGTGTCAGCAGCTCCGGGAGGCAGTTCTTC.

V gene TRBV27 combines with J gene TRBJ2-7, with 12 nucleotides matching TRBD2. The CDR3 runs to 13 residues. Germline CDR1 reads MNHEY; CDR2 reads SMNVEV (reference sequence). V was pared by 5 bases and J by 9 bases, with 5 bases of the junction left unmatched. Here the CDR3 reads CASSLTSGRRQYF. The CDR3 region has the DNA TGTGCCAGCAGTCTTACTAGCGGGAGGAGGCAGTACTTC.

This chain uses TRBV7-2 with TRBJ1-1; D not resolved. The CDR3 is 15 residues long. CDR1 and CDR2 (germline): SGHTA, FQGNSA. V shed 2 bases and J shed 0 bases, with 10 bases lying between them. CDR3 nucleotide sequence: TGTGCCAGCAGCTTATCGAGCACGCTGAACACTGAAGCTTTCTTT. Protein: CASSLSSTLNTEAFF. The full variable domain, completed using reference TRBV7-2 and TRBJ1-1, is GAGVSQSPSNKVTEKGKDVELRCDPISGHTALYWYRQSLGQGLEFLIYFQGNSAPDKSGLPSDRFSAERTGGSVSTLTIQRTQQEDSAVYLCASSLSSTLNTEAFFGQGTRLTVV.

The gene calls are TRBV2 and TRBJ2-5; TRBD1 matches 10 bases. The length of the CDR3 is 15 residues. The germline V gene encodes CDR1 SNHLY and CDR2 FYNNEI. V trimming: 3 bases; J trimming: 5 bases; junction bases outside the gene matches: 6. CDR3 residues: CASSDMGQGSETQYF. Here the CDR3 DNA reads TGTGCCAGCAGTGATATGGGACAGGGGTCCGAGACCCAGTACTTC. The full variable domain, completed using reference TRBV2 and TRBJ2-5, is EPEVTQTPSHQVTQMGQEVILRCVPISNHLYFYWYRQILGQKVEFLVSFYNNEISEKSEIFDDQFSVERPDGSNFTLKIRSTKLEDSAMYFCASSDMGQGSETQYFGPGTRLLVL.

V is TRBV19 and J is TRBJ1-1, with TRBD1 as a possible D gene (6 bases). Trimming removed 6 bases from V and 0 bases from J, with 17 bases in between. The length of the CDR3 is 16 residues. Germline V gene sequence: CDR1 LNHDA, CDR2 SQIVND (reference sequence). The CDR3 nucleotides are TGTGCCAGTAGCTGGGGGGGCTCCCGTATGAACACTGAAGCTTTCTTT. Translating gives CASSWGGSRMNTEAFF.

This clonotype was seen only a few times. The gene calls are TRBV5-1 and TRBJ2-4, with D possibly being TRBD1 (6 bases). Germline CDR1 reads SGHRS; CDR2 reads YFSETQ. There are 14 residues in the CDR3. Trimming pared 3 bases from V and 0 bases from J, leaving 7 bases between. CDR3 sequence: CASSSDRAKNIQYF. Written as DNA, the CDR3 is TGCGCCAGCAGCTCGGACAGAGCCAAAAACATTCAGTACTTC.

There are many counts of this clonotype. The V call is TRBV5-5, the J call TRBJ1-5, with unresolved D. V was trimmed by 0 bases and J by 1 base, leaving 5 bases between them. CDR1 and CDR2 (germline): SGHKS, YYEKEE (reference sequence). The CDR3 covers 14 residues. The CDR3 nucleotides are TGTGCCAGCAGCTTGGAAATGAGCAATCAGCCCCAGCATTTT. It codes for CASSLEMSNQPQHF.

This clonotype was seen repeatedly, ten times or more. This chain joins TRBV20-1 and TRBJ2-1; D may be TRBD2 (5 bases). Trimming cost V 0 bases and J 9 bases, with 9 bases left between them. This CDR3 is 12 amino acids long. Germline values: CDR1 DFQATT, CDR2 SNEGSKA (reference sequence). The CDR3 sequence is CSARDEGSEQFF. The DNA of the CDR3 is TGCAGTGCTAGAGATGAGGGATCTGAGCAGTTCTTC.

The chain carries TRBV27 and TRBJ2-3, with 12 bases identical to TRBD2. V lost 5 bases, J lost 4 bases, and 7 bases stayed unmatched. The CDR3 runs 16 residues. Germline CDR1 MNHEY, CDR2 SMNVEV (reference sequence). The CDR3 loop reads CASSRRLAGVSDTQYF. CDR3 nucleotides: TGTGCCAGCAGTCGAAGACTAGCGGGAGTTTCAGATACGCAGTATTTT.

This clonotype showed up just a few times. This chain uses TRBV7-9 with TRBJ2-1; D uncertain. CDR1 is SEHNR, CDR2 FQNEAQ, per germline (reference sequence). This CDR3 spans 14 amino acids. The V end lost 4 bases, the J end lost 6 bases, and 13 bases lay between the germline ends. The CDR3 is CASSYAALPNEQFF. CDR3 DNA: TGTGCCAGCAGCTATGCCGCCCTTCCCAATGAGCAGTTCTTC.

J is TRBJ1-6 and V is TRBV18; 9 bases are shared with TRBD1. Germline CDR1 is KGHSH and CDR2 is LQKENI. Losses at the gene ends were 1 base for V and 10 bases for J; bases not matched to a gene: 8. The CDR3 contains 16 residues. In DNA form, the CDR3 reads TGTGCCAGCTCACCACAGACAGGGGGTAAGAGCTCACCCCTCCACTTT. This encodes CASSPQTGGKSSPLHF.

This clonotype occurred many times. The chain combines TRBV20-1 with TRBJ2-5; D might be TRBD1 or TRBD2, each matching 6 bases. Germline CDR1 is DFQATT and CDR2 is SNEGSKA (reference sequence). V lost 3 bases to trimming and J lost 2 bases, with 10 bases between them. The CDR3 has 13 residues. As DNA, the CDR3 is TGCAGTGCTAGTAGGGGGGAGCAAGAGACCCAGTACTTC. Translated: CSASRGEQETQYF.

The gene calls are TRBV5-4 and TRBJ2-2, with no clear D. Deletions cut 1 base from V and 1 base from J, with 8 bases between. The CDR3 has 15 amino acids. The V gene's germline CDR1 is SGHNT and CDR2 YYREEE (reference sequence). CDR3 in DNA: TGTGCCAGCAGCTTGCTAGATATGAACACCGGGGAGCTGTTTTTT. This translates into CASSLLDMNTGELFF.

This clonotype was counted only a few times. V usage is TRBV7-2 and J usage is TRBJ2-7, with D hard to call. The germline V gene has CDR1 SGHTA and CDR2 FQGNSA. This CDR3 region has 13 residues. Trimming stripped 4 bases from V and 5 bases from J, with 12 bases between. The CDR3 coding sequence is TGTGCCAGCAGCTCGACGACCACCCACGAGCAGTACTTC. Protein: CASSSTTTHEQYF.

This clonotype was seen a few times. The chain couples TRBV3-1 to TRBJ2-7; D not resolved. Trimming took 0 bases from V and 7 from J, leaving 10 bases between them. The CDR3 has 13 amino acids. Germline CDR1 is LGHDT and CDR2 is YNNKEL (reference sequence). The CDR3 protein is CASSQDFESEQYF. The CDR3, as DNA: TGTGCCAGCAGCCAAGATTTCGAATCTGAGCAGTACTTC.

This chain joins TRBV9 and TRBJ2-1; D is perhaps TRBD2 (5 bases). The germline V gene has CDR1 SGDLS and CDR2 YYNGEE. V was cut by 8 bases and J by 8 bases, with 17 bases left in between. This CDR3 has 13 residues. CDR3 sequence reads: CASSGVEFDEQFF. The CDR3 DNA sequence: TGTGCCAGTTCCGGGGTCGAATTCGATGAGCAGTTCTTC.